At least ten counts were recorded for the clone carrying this T cell receptor beta chain. This record belongs to a study of T-cell memory formation after mild COVID-19. V lost 1 base, J lost 1 base, and 5 bases lay in between. The CDR3 extends over 13 amino acids. Amplification by 5'RACE using constant-segment primers produced TCR alpha and TCR beta cDNA libraries that carried sample barcodes and UMIs. TCRdb analysed the 5' RACE reads with MiXCR anew, one entry per CDR3 protein. Among fewer than 450,000 distinct CDR3 sequences listed, over 20% were seen once. Material: PBMCs or a T cell subset sorted from them (not recorded which). The source is an adult woman who had mild COVID-19 (a few samples of this study predate the infection). Cell type and time point are not known. The chain carries TRBV12-3 or TRBV12-4 and TRBJ2-7; D might be TRBD1 or TRBD2, each matching 5 bases. CDR3 protein: CASSLGGSYEQYF. CDR3 in DNA: TGTGCCAGCAGTTTAGGGGGGTCCTACGAGCAGTACTTC.